This T cell receptor beta chain was recovered during a study of prognosis after radiotherapy for stage I lung cancer. Study in general: In twelve patients the tumors were adenocarcinoma, and in several they were squamous cell carcinoma.

This clonotype was recorded once. A much bigger clone sits one base away, suggesting this may be a read error. Amplification of TCR beta CDR3 from genomic DNA used two-round multiplex PCR. During first-round PCR, primers specific to each TRBV and TRBJ gene were used. TCRdb processed the multiplex PCR reads anew with MiXCR; each CDR3 protein has one entry. The sample includes 20,000 to 25,000 distinct CDR3 sequences, approximately 40% of them seen just once. The CDR3 length is 15 residues. V was clipped by 2 bases and J by 6 bases, with 16 bases between them. Germline V gene lookup returns CDR1 SGHVS and CDR2 FNYEAQ.

The source material was PBMCs, sampled before or after stereotactic body radiation therapy (not recorded which). The V gene is TRBV7-6, the J gene TRBJ1-1; D not certain. The receptor was isolated from a donor over 45 with non-small cell lung cancer. The DNA for the CDR3 is TGTGCCAGCAGCTTATTTGTCAAACAAGGAGCTGAAGCTTTCTTT. It translates to CASSLFVKQGAEAFF.